A selection of T cell receptor beta chains follows, all from one sample in a study of blood T cell repertoires in COVID-19. Sequenced by immunoSEQ multiplex PCR; TCRdb stores in-frame clones only, minus some. The table lists 200,000 to 250,000 clones, 85% to 90% of them singletons. Material: peripheral blood. The receptors come from a man aged 30-40 years with COVID-19, enrolled during active disease. Each CDR3 is given with its conserved first and last residue. Fields, in order: V gene, CDR3 length, CDR3 protein.

V gene: TRBV19; CDR3 length: 13; CDR3 protein: CASSREISYEQYF
V gene: TRBV28; CDR3 length: 12; CDR3 protein: CASTASGYEQYF
V gene: TRBV4-3; CDR3 length: 15; CDR3 protein: CASSQDRVTGNTIYF
V gene: TRBV6-6; CDR3 length: 15; CDR3 protein: CASSPGIAAQGTQYF
V gene: TRBV30; CDR3 length: 14; CDR3 protein: CAWRGTGGRDEQFF
V gene: TRBV24-1; CDR3 length: 15; CDR3 protein: CATSYSGTSTDTQYF
V gene: TRBV29-1; CDR3 length: 15; CDR3 protein: CSVVRNRAGRTEAFF
V gene: TRBV2; CDR3 length: 14; CDR3 protein: CASSPKPAGYGYTF
V gene: TRBV9; CDR3 length: 15; CDR3 protein: CASSVGGTGVNTIYF
V gene: TRBV7-3; CDR3 length: 14; CDR3 protein: CASSPSGERDIQYF
V gene: TRBV5-4; CDR3 length: 15; CDR3 protein: CASSLNTGGNSPLHF
V gene: TRBV3-1/TRBV3-2; CDR3 length: 13; CDR3 protein: CASSQAGGWPQHF
V gene: TRBV4-1; CDR3 length: 17; CDR3 protein: CASSQDFSASTTDTQYF
V gene: TRBV7-3; CDR3 length: 15; CDR3 protein: CASSLYPTRNNEQFF
V gene: TRBV5-1; CDR3 length: 14; CDR3 protein: CASSLGGGSPEQYF
V gene: TRBV7-6; CDR3 length: 18; CDR3 protein: CASSLAKGHPTTNEKLFF
V gene: TRBV28; CDR3 length: 12; CDR3 protein: CASTFGGRPQHF
V gene: TRBV19; CDR3 length: 15; CDR3 protein: CASSTSTGHSYEQYF
V gene: TRBV28; CDR3 length: 15; CDR3 protein: CASSLTSGSRHEQYF
V gene: TRBV19; CDR3 length: 14; CDR3 protein: CASGPRDRLGEQYF
V gene: TRBV9; CDR3 length: 13; CDR3 protein: CASSVAENSPLHF
V gene: TRBV19; CDR3 length: 15; CDR3 protein: CATHRGGAGNQPQHF
V gene: TRBV5-1; CDR3 length: 17; CDR3 protein: CASSLSSQGSSGNTIYF
V gene: TRBV28; CDR3 length: 14; CDR3 protein: CASIERQGHAKLFF
V gene: TRBV11-2; CDR3 length: 15; CDR3 protein: CASSLVTGNGSPLHF
V gene: TRBV4-3; CDR3 length: 13; CDR3 protein: CASSPSGRGEQFF
V gene: TRBV10-1; CDR3 length: 14; CDR3 protein: CASSRLAGNNEQFF
V gene: TRBV5-5; CDR3 length: 14; CDR3 protein: CASGRDRAADTQYF
V gene: TRBV18; CDR3 length: 18; CDR3 protein: CASSPSIVGPASGETQYF
V gene: TRBV6-5; CDR3 length: 16; CDR3 protein: CASSSPGQGLNTEAFF
V gene: TRBV6-5; CDR3 length: 15; CDR3 protein: CASSLRLAGWYEQYF
V gene: TRBV19; CDR3 length: 13; CDR3 protein: CASSKRGITEAFF
V gene: TRBV19; CDR3 length: 14; CDR3 protein: CASSIDRETEKLFF
V gene: TRBV7-2; CDR3 length: 13; CDR3 protein: CASSLDPGIEQYF
V gene: TRBV19; CDR3 length: 17; CDR3 protein: CASSIRSGTTWAETQYF
V gene: TRBV2; CDR3 length: 15; CDR3 protein: CASSEEGLLNQPQHF
V gene: TRBV6-5; CDR3 length: 15; CDR3 protein: CASRKQGAPGYGYTF
V gene: TRBV6-2/TRBV6-3; CDR3 length: 17; CDR3 protein: CASSPPGQGNSNQPQHF
V gene: TRBV12-3/TRBV12-4; CDR3 length: 13; CDR3 protein: CASYNSTALGYTF
V gene: TRBV2; CDR3 length: 14; CDR3 protein: CASSKTEYNYGYTF
V gene: TRBV28; CDR3 length: 16; CDR3 protein: CASSPLAGGGRDEQFF
V gene: TRBV7-2; CDR3 length: 15; CDR3 protein: CASSSPRQGGYEQYF
V gene: TRBV5-1; CDR3 length: 14; CDR3 protein: CASSLAGAHEKLFF
V gene: TRBV7-9; CDR3 length: 15; CDR3 protein: CASSPGQGRSEKLFF
V gene: TRBV19; CDR3 length: 13; CDR3 protein: CASSIDLAGRYTF
V gene: TRBV4-2; CDR3 length: 16; CDR3 protein: CASSHHSGTGNSPLHF
V gene: TRBV18; CDR3 length: 14; CDR3 protein: CASSPPADRTEAFF
V gene: TRBV12-3/TRBV12-4; CDR3 length: 12; CDR3 protein: CASSPSKVGYTF
V gene: TRBV4-1; CDR3 length: 16; CDR3 protein: CASSPTAGKRNYGYTF
V gene: TRBV18; CDR3 length: 17; CDR3 protein: CASSSRQWPGINEKLFF
V gene: TRBV27; CDR3 length: 13; CDR3 protein: CASSTSGLTEAFF
V gene: TRBV5-1; CDR3 length: 13; CDR3 protein: CASSWTGDTEAFF
V gene: TRBV11-2; CDR3 length: 15; CDR3 protein: CASSLSQGYNSPLHF
V gene: TRBV7-2; CDR3 length: 14; CDR3 protein: CASSPTGERIGAFF